The source of this TCR beta chain is a study of blood T cell repertoires in COVID-19. Study-level information: Collection of acute and convalescent COVID-19 samples took place in the United States, Italy and Spain. T cells, B-cell-depleted T cells, or PBMCs provided the cDNA or gDNA that served as material.

Original processing methods: Counts of nucleated cells, estimated from reference gene primer amplification, were obtained. The data were produced by immunoSEQ multiplex PCR, yet TCRdb's version contains in-frame clones alone and is incomplete. V and J calls and clone size are given by that table; D and trimming were obtained from the DNA. This table has 150,000 to 200,000 clones, over 75% appearing once. The germline V gene encodes CDR1 SGHTA and CDR2 FQGNSA. The CDR3 is 15 amino acids. V was clipped by 5 bases and J by 8 bases; unmatched bases: 10. The specimen was peripheral blood. The V gene is TRBV7-2, the J gene TRBJ2-4; TRBD1 agrees at 9 bases. The sequence was collected from a human donor in a cohort sampled during active COVID-19. CDR3 in amino acids: CASSKRQGEVDIQYF. CDR3 nucleotides: TGTGCCAGCAGCAAACGACAGGGGGAGGTCGACATTCAGTACTTC.